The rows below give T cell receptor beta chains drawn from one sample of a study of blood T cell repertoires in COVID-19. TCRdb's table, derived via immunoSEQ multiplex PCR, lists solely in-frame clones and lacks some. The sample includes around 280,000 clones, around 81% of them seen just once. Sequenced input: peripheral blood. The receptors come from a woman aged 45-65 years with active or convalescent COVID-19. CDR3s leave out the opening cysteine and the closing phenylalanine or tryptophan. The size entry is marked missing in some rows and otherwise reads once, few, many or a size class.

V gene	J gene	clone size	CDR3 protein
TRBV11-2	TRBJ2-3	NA	ASSWGGLNGTQY
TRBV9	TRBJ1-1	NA	ASSVKRGTGATEAF
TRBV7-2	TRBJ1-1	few	ASGNPRQGGTEAF
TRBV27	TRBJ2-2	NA	ASSVSQGNTGELF
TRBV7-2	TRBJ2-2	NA	ASSPDSNTGELF
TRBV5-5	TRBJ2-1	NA	ASSPYRGQGDNEQF
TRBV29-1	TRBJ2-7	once	SVAGAYEQY
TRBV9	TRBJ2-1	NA	ASSSSSEQF
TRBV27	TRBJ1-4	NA	ASSLYGPLQTNEKLF
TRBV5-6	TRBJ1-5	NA	ASSLRRGNFNQPQH
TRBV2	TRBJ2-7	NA	ASSSLAYLSYEQY
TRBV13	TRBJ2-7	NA	ASSTWTYEQY
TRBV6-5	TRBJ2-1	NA	ASSTPLRRNNEQF
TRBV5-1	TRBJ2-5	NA	ASTATTQETQY
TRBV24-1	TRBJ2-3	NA	ATSALGEDTQY
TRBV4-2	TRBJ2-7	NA	ASSPGLASLEQY
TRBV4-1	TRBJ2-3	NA	ASSHRLVRDTDTQY
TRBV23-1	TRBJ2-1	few	ASSPGLAGAEYNEQF
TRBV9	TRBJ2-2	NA	ASSVDPRRTGRNTGELF
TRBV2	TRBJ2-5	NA	ASSERTGGLETQY
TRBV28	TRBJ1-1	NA	ASSLGGTLNTEAF
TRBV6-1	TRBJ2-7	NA	ASSERNRAPYEQY
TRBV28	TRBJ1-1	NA	ASLSINTEAF
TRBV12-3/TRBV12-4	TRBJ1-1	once	ASRMTGVGEAF
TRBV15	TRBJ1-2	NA	ATSREPDPNYGYT
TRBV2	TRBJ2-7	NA	ASSERGQGAYEQY
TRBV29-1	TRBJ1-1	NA	SVDGAWNTEAF
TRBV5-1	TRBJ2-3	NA	ASSPLPGTGVSTDTQY
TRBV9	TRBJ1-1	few	ASSVDTRQGARDTEAF
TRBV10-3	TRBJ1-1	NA	AISAKGQGSFGNTEAF
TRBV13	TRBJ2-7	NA	ASSLGRLAGDQQY